This T cell receptor (beta chain) was recorded in a study of cytomegalovirus exposure and HLA in healthy donors. The V gene's germline CDR1 is SGHVS and CDR2 FQNEAQ. CDR3 length: 15 residues. V lost 1 base to trimming and J lost 5 bases, with 14 bases between them. PCR primers comprised 60 Vbeta and 13 Jbeta primers. Some clones are missing from TCRdb's copy, which holds only in-frame ones; the method was immunoSEQ multiplex PCR. The table lists 90,000 to 110,000 clones, around 86% of them singletons. Comments on this clone: Its matching antigen is unknown.

Overall study findings and caveats: Later, TCR association rates were found to vary by HLA locus, highest for DRB1 and lowest for HLA-C.

This receptor was obtained from a man aged 25 to 40 in good health and CMV-seropositive. This chain links TRBV7-8 with TRBJ1-1; D unresolved. What was sequenced was PBMCs. CDR3 bases: TGTGCCAGCAGCTTAGGGGCGCGGGTTGGGACTGAAGCTTTCTTT. It is translated as CASSLGARVGTEAFF.